This T cell receptor (beta chain) originates from a study of shared clonotypes between healthy human individuals. Study overall: CD4 naive and CD4 memory each took three plates per donor, while CD8 naive took two and CD8 memory one.

As to this clone: Its antigen is as yet unknown.

The CDR3 runs 15 residues. The V and J ends lost 6 bases and 3 bases respectively, with 15 bases between them. Per germline, CDR1 LNHDA and CDR2 SQIVND (reference sequence). Study-wide results and limits: Researchers found naive subsets generally carried larger estimated richness than memory subsets.

Positive CCR7 selection of CD45RO-negative cells yielded the naive CD8 cells, and terminally differentiated effector memory CD45RA+ cells were excluded. In replicate PCRs of sorted subsets, approximately 200 ng DNA, approximately 28,000 T cell genomes, was used. This table comes from immunoSEQ multiplex PCR, and its TCRdb copy is limited to in-frame clones, with some not included. The sample holds around 2,000,000 clones, over 85% seen once. Sequences were obtained from naive CD8+ T cells sorted from blood. This TCR was recovered from a man between 18 and 29 years old in good health. The chain is built from TRBV19 and TRBJ2-1, with D maybe TRBD1 (5 bases). CDR3 DNA sequence: TGTGCCAGTAGCCCAGGTCTAGGGGACTACAATGAGCAGTTCTTC. Translating gives CASSPGLGDYNEQFF.